This T cell receptor beta chain was profiled in a study of CD8+CD57+ T cells in acquired aplastic anemia (dated by TCRdb to 2016 to 2019). Looking at the study overall: A mean of 3.2 ug of DNA, ranging from about 0.2 to 27.4 ug, was extracted from sorted CD4+ and CD8+ cells. CD8+CD57+ expansion was defined as frequency above the mean frequency observed in healthy subjects. What the research found in general, with its limitations: Although around 30 CD8+ CDR3 sequences were shared by patients and controls, these sequences appeared highly expressed in patients and within the immunodominant clones of patients. CD8+ Simpson's diversity did not differ significantly between patients and healthy controls (P=0.060).

The cysteine opens and the phenylalanine closes a CDR3 of 15 amino acids. Only the CDR3 part of the read is kept: 45 bases, read in frame from the first base. From the germline V gene, CDR1 is MNHNS and CDR2 is SASEGT. V is trimmed back by 5 bases and J by 4 bases, and the junction contains 7 bases that no gene match accounts for. Patients chosen for sequencing had shown expansion of CD8+CD57+ cells by flow cytometry. Severe acquired aplastic anemia was diagnosed in all patients according to International Study of Aplastic Anemia and Agranulocytosis and Camitta criteria. No patient had received any therapy when blood was sampled. TCR repertoires of sorted CD4+ and CD8+ blood T cells from severe aplastic anemia patients and healthy subjects were deep-sequenced in the study. Patients were enrolled in the USA under clinicaltrials.gov protocols 00001620, 01623167, 00001397, 00071045, 00081523 and 00961064. Ficoll-Paque density gradient centrifugation was used to isolate peripheral blood mononuclear cells. Before DNA extraction, CD4+ and CD8+ T cells were sorted by FACS or by magnetic beads.

TCR beta VDJ combination and CDR3 sequence profiling used genomic DNA as the template. TCR repertoire sequencing was run on an Illumina HiSeq 2000. In the source study's methods: TRBV/TRBJ rearrangement plots, CDR3 size and DJ length profiles, and Simpson's diversity index were used to evaluate the repertoires. The most abundant DNA sequence in the deep sequencing data was defined as the immunodominant clone. CDR3 amino acid sequences were checked for sharing between subjects and were compared against published repertoires and the VDJdb database. The public reads were run again by TCRdb, first through fastp at Q25 and then through MiXCR, and only productive beta chains were kept. A single entry per CDR3 protein holds the most common genes and DNA from its merged rows. The V and J calls and clone size are TCRdb's, not the authors'. The sample data list 400,000 to 600,000 distinct CDR3 sequences, and 25% to 40% of these were observed just once. The top ten hold approximately 0.82% of the sample.

At least ten counts were recorded for this clonotype. No antigen is known for it. One base away there is no much larger clone; base qualities are not given. The receptor was derived from a human donor with aplastic anemia. The sample consisted of sorted CD4+, CD8+, or CD8+CD57+ T cells (not recorded which) from PBMCs. Recombination joined TRBV6-1 with TRBJ1-2; TRBD1 lines up with 10 middle nucleotides. CDR3 loop: CASSTRDRGSYGYTF. In nucleotide form, the sequence is TGTGCCAGCAGTACCCGGGACAGGGGAAGCTATGGCTACACCTTC.